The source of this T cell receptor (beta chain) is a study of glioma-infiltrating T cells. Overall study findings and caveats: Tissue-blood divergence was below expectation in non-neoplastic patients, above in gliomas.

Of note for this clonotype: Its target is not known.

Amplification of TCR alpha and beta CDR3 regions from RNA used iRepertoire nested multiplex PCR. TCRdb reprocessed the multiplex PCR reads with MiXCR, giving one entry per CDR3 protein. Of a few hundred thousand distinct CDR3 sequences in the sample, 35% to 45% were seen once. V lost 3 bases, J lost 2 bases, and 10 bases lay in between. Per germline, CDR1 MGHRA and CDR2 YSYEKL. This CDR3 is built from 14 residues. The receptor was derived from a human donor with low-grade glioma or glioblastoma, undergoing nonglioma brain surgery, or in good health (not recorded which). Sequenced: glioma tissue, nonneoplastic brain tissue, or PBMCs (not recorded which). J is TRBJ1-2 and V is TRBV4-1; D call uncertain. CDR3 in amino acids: CASSHSPGNYGYTF. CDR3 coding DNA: TGCGCCAGCAGCCACAGTCCAGGCAACTATGGCTACACCTTC.